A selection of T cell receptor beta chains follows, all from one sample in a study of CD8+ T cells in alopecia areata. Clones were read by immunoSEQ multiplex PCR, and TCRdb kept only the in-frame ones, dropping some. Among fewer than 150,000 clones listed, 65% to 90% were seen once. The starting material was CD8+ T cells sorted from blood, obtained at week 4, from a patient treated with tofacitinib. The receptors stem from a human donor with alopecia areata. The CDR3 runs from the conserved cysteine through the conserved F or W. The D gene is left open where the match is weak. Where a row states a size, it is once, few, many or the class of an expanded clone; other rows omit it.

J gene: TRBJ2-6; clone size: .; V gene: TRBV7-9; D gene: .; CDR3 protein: CASSFPSGANVLTF; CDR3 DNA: TGTGCCAGCAGCTTCCCCTCTGGGGCCAACGTCCTGACTTTC
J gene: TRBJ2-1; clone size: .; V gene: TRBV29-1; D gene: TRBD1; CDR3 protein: CSVEGGGQGHNEQFF; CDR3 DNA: TGCAGCGTTGAAGGAGGGGGACAGGGTCACAATGAGCAGTTCTTC
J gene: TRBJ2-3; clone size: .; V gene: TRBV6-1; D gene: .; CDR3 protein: CASTETGSGDTQYF; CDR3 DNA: TGTGCCAGCACCGAGACAGGATCAGGGGATACGCAGTATTTT
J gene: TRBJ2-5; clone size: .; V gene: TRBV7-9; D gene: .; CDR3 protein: CASSLDSYQETQYF; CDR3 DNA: TGTGCCAGCAGCCTCGACAGTTATCAAGAGACCCAGTACTTC
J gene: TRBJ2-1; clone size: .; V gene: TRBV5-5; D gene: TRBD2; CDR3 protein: CASSWIAGAVLDEQFF; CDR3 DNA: TGTGCCAGCAGCTGGATAGCGGGGGCGGTACTCGATGAGCAGTTCTTC
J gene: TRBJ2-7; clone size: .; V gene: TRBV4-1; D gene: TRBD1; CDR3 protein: CASSQVSVGTGAEQYF; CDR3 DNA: TGCGCCAGCAGCCAAGTTAGTGTTGGGACAGGGGCCGAGCAGTACTTC
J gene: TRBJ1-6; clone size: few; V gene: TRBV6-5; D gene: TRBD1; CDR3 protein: CASSYSWTGVSPLHF; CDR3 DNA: TGTGCCAGCAGTTACTCTTGGACAGGGGTTTCACCCCTCCACTTT
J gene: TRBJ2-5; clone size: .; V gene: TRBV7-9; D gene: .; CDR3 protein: CASSLVGSGVSQETQYF; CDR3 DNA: TGTGCCAGCAGCTTAGTCGGATCGGGGGTCTCCCAAGAGACCCAGTACTTC
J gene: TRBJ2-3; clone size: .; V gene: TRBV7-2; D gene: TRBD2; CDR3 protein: CASSRLAGGVTDTQYF; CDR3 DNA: TGTGCCAGCAGTAGACTAGCGGGGGGAGTTACAGATACGCAGTATTTT
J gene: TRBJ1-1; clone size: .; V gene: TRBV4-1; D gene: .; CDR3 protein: CASSQDLEGGTEAFF; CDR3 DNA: TGCGCCAGCAGCCAAGACTTAGAGGGCGGCACTGAAGCTTTCTTT
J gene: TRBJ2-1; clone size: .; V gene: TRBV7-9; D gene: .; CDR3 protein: CASTPELADSYNEQFF; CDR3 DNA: TGTGCCAGCACCCCTGAACTAGCCGACTCCTACAATGAGCAGTTCTTC
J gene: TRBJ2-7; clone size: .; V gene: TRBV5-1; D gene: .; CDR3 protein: CASSLVLGGLEQYF; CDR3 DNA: TGCGCCAGCAGCTTGGTTCTGGGCGGATTGGAGCAGTACTTC
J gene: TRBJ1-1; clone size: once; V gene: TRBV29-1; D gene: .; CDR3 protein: CSVESGGGTEAFF; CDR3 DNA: TGCAGCGTTGAGAGCGGAGGGGGCACTGAAGCTTTCTTT
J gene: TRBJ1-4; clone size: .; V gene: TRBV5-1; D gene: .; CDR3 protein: CASFSGTRANEKLFF; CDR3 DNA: TGCGCCAGCTTCTCAGGGACCCGGGCTAATGAAAAACTGTTTTTT
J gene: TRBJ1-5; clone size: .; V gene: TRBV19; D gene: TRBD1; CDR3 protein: CASSMTGTGPQHF; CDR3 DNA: TGTGCCAGTAGTATGACAGGGACGGGGCCCCAGCATTTT
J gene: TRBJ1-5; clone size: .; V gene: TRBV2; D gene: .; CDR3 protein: CASTGDSNQPQHF; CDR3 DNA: TGTGCCAGCACAGGGGATAGCAATCAGCCCCAGCATTTT
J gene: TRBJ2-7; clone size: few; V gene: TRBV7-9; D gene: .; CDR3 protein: CASSPTDSYEQYF; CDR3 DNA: TGTGCCAGCAGCCCCACCGATAGCTACGAGCAGTACTTC
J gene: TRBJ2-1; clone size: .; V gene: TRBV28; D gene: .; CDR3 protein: CASRLFRGYNEQFF; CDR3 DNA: TGTGCCAGCAGGCTCTTCAGGGGCTACAATGAGCAGTTCTTC
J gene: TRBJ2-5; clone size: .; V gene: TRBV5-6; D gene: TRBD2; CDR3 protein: CASSLGLAGNQETQYF; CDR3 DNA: TGTGCCAGCAGCCTCGGACTAGCGGGGAACCAAGAGACCCAGTACTTC
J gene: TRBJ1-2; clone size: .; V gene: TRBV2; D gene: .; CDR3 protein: CASRDTSNYGYTF; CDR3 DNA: TGTGCCAGCAGGGACACCTCCAACTATGGCTACACCTTC
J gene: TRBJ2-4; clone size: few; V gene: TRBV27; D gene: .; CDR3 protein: CASSEQLLAKNIQYF; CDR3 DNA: TGTGCCAGCAGCGAACAGCTACTAGCCAAAAACATTCAGTACTTC
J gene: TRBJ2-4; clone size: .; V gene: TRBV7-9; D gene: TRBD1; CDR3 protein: CASSSARTRDRAAKNIQYF; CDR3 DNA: TGTGCCAGCAGTTCGGCCAGAACCCGGGACAGGGCAGCCAAAAACATTCAGTACTTC
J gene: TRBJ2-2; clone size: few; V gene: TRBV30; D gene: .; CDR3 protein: CAWSPTGELFF; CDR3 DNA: TGTGCCTGGAGCCCGACCGGGGAGCTGTTTTTT
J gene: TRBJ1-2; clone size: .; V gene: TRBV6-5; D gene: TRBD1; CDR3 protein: CASSRGQGYGYTF; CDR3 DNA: TGTGCCAGCAGCCGAGGACAGGGTTATGGCTACACCTTC
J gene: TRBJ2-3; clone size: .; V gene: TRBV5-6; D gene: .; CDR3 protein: CASSLRGGVPDTQYF; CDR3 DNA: TGTGCCAGCAGCTTACGGGGCGGCGTCCCAGATACGCAGTATTTT
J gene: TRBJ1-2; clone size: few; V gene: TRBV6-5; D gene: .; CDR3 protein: CASRPRDDSYYGYTF; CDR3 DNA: TGTGCCAGCAGGCCTCGGGATGATTCTTACTATGGCTACACCTTC
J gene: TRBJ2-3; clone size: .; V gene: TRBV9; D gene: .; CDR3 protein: CASTPRLGGTDTQYF; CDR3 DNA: TGTGCCAGCACCCCTCGCCTAGGGGGCACAGATACGCAGTATTTT